What follows are 2 T cell receptor beta chains derived from one specimen sequenced in a study of radiotherapy plus CTLA-4 blockade in lung cancer (dated by TCRdb to between 2018 and 2020). Receptor libraries were prepared by the immunoSEQ multiplex PCR assay. In its TCRdb copy, this immuneACCESS table keeps in-frame sequences only and misses some clones. Where compared with another copy, unresolved V genes explain less than half of these, and the others have no known cause. The sample includes 35,000 to 55,000 clones, with around 77% observed a single time. The ten largest clonotypes hold roughly 2.6% of the sample. Sequencing was performed on peripheral blood, taken from a patient treated with radiotherapy plus ipilimumab. These receptors were collected from a human donor with non-small cell lung cancer whose response to radiotherapy plus ipilimumab could not be evaluated.

The V and J genes are TRBV6-1 and TRBJ2-7; 9 nucleotides align to TRBD1. The trim removed 6 bases at V and 3 bases at J, leaving 6 bases unmatched. The germline V gene has CDR1 MNHNS and CDR2 SASEGT. The CDR3 runs 14 residues. The CDR3, as DNA: TGTGCCAGCAGGGGGAACAGGGGGCACTACGAGCAGTACTTC. It specifies CASRGNRGHYEQYF.

The chain links TRBV18 to TRBJ2-7, with 8 bases matching TRBD1. This CDR3 contains 16 residues. With V trimmed by 0 bases and J by 5 bases, 9 bases remained unmatched. Germline loops: CDR1 KGHSH, CDR2 LQKENI. Here the CDR3 DNA reads TGTGCCAGCTCACCACCTAACGGGGGCAGGGGGCACGAGCAGTACTTC. It is translated as CASSPPNGGRGHEQYF.